This entry is about one T cell receptor (beta chain). The antigen remains unidentified. Other DNA sequences from this sample encode an identical CDR3 as well. What was sequenced were expressed TCRB transcripts, since all of the isolated RNA had been reverse transcribed. Method: immunoSEQ multiplex PCR; TCRdb's copy keeps in-frame clones and lacks some. Of 300,000 to 350,000 clones in the sample, roughly a fifth are singletons; the top ten hold under 0.055%. These data belong to a study of beta chain features in type 1 diabetes. Study information: Patients shared similar age, gender and cell yields with healthy donors. Notes on the study in general: Reads derived from cDNA could over-represent cells showing high TCR expression.

The CDR3 totals 14 residues. The V and J ends lost 2 bases and 2 bases, in that order; junction bases with no gene match: 1. Germline CDR1 is SGDLS and CDR2 is YYNGEE. In all sorted populations, purity surpassed 95%. The V gene is TRBV9, the J gene TRBJ1-3; 7 nucleotides line up with TRBD1. The sequence was collected from a woman under 30 in good health. The sequencing sample was made of naive CD4+ T cells from blood. CDR3 in DNA: TGTGCCAGCAGCGTCGGGACAGCTGGAAACACCATATATTTT. It specifies CASSVGTAGNTIYF. The variable domain in full, completed from reference TRBV9 and TRBJ1-3, reads DSGVTQTPKHLITATGQRVTLRCSPRSGDLSVYWYQQSLDQGLQFLIQYYNGEERAKGNILERFSAQQFPDLHSELNLSSLELGDSALYFCASSVGTAGNTIYFGEGSWLTVV.